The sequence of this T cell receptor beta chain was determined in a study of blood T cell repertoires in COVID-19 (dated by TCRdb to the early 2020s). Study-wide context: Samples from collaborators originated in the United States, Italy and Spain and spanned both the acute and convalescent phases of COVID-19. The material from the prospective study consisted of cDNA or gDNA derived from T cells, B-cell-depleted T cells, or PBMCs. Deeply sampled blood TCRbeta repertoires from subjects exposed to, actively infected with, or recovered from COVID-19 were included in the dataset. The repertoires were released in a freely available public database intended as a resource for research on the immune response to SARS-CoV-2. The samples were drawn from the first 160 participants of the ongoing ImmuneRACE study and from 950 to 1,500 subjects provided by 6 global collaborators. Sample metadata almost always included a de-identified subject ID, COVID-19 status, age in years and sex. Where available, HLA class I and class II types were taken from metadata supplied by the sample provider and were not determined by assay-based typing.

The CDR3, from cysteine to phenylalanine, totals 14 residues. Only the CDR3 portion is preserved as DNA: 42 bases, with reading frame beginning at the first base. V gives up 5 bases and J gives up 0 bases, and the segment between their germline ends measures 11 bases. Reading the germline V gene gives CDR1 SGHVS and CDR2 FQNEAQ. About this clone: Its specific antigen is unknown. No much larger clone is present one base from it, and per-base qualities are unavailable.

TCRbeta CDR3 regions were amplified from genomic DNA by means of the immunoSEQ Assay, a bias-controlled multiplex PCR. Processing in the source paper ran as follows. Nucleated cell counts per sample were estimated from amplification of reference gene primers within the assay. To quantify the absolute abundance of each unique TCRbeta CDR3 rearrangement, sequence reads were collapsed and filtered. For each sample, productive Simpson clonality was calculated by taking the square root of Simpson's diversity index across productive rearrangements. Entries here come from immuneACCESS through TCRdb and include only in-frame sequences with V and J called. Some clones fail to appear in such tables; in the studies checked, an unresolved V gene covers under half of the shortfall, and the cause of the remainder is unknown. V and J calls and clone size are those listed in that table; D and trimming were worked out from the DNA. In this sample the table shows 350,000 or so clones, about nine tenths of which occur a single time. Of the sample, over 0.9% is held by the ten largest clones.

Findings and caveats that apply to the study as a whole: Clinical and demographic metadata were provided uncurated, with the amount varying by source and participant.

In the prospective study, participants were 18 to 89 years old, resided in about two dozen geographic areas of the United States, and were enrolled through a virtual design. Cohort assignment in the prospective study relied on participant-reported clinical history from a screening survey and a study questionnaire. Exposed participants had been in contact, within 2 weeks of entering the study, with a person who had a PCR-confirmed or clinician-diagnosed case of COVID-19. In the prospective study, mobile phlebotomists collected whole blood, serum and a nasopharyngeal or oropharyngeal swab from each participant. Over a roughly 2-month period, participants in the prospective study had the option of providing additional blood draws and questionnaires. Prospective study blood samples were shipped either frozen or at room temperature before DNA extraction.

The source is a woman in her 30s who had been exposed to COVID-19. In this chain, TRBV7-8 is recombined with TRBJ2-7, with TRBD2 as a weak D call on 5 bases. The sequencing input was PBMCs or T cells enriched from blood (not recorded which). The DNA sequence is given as TGTGCCAGCAGCCCGGGTGGGAGCTCCTACGAGCAGTACTTC. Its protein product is CASSPGGSSYEQYF.